This record covers a single T cell receptor beta chain. The antigen remains unidentified. This specimen belongs to a study of cytomegalovirus exposure and HLA in healthy donors. In the study overall: About 80 million unique TCRs, all from HLA-typed donors, were included in an early release of the data.

Study-level points and caveats: A classifier reportedly called cytomegalovirus status with high sensitivity and specificity. According to a later analysis, most TCR beta chains associated with CMV appeared HLA-restricted. Among the CMV-associated chains, a few were confirmed in vitro as specific for CMV antigens.

Primers for the PCR totalled 60 Vbeta and 13 Jbeta. Sequenced by immunoSEQ multiplex PCR; TCRdb stores in-frame clones only, minus some. The sample gives under 200,000 clones, approximately 80% of which show up once; 0.7% to 0.8% is in the top ten. Germline V gene sequence: CDR1 LNHDA, CDR2 SQIVND (reference sequence). This CDR3 region has 16 residues. The V and J ends lost 4 bases and 2 bases respectively, with 16 bases between them. The specimen was PBMCs. This TCR derives from a female donor in good health and CMV-seronegative. The chain combines TRBV19 with TRBJ2-3, with D uncertain. The CDR3 sequence: CASSTSGTADTDTQYF. DNA for the CDR3: TGTGCCAGTAGTACATCCGGAACAGCCGACACAGATACGCAGTATTTT.